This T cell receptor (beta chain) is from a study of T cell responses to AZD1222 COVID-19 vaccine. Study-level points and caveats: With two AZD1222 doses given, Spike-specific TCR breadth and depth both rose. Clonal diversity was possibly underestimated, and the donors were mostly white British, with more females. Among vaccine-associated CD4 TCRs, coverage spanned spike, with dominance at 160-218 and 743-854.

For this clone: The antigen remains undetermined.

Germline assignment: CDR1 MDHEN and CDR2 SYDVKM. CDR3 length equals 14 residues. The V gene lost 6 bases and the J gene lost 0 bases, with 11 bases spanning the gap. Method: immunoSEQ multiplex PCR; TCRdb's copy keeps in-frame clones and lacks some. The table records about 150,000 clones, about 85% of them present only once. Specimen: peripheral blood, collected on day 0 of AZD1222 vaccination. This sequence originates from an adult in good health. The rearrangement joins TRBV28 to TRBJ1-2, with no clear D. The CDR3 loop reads CASSPGGANYGYTF. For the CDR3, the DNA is TGTGCCAGCAGCCCTGGCGGGGCTAACTATGGCTACACCTTC.